This TCR beta chain was recovered during a study of cytomegalovirus exposure and HLA in healthy donors. For this clone: What it binds is unknown.

Study results and limitations: Among TCR beta chains, those listed as cytomegalovirus-associated numbered some 160. Reportedly, cytomegalovirus status was diagnosed with high sensitivity and specificity. In vitro work confirmed that a few CMV-associated chains recognize CMV antigens.

Using immunoSEQ multiplex PCR, the repertoire was profiled, and TCRdb retains in-frame clones only, with some absent. Of over 200,000 clones in the sample, 90% were seen once. Sequenced sample: PBMCs. The sequence came from a woman aged 25 to 45 in good health and CMV-seronegative.

The CDR3 DNA reads as TGTGCCAGCAGCTTGACTAGCGGGAACCCTAGCACAGATACGCAGTATTTT. It codes for CASSLTSGNPSTDTQYF. This chain links TRBV13 with TRBJ2-3; TRBD2 matches at 11 bases. The CDR3 spans 17 residues. Looked up from germline, CDR1 is PRHDT and CDR2 is FYEKMQ (reference sequence). Germline trimming cut 3 bases from V and 0 bases from J; bases unmatched to any gene: 5.